Listed here are 27 T cell receptor beta chains from one sample, sequenced in a study of blood T cell repertoires in COVID-19 (TCRdb year 2020). The library was made by the immunoSEQ multiplex PCR assay. The table was pulled from immuneACCESS by TCRdb, which kept in-frame rearrangements only. Such tables lose some clones; where checked, under half of the loss comes from unresolved V genes, and the rest has no known cause. This sample lists 130,000 to 150,000 clones; 75% to 90% were detected once. Of the sample, roughly 3% is held by the ten largest clones. The material sequenced was peripheral blood. These receptors all come from a woman aged 55-69 years with active COVID-19.

The chain combines TRBV7-3 with TRBJ2-2; weak D call: TRBD2 (5 bases). V lost 4 bases to trimming and J lost 4 bases, with 19 bases between them. This CDR3 comprises 17 residues. Germline V CDR1 and CDR2: SGHTA, FQGTGA. As DNA, the CDR3 is TGTGCCAGCAGCTCTAATGTCGGGGTTCCAACCACCGGGGAGCTGTTTTTT. Residues: CASSSNVGVPTTGELFF.

The J gene is TRBJ2-7, the V gene TRBV29-1; the match to TRBD2 covers 10 bases. Losses at the gene ends were 5 bases for V and 5 bases for J; bases not matched to a gene: 6. This CDR3 has 13 amino acids. The germline V gene has CDR1 SQVTM and CDR2 ANQGSEA. The CDR3 loop is CSVSGRADDEQYF. The CDR3 DNA sequence: TGCAGCGTTAGCGGGAGGGCCGATGACGAGCAGTACTTC.

The chain is built from TRBV14 and TRBJ1-4; D is ambiguous. The CDR3 is 16 residues long. From germline, CDR1 is SGHDN and CDR2 FVKESK. V lost 0 bases, J lost 8 bases, and 16 bases lay in between. CDR3 nucleotides: TGTGCCAGCAGCCAAGATAGAGGAAAGGTTTTGGAAAAACTGTTTTTT. Amino acids: CASSQDRGKVLEKLFF.

This clone was detected only a few times. The V and J genes are TRBV4-2 and TRBJ1-6; TRBD1 agrees at 10 bases. V lost 0 bases, J lost 7 bases, and 6 bases stayed unmatched. Looked up from germline, CDR1 is LGHNA and CDR2 is YNFKEQ. The CDR3 extends over 17 amino acids. CDR3 sequence: CASSQERPGQGNSPLHF. The CDR3 DNA is TGTGCCAGCAGCCAAGAAAGGCCGGGACAGGGGAATTCACCCCTCCACTTT.

This clone came up once. The gene calls are TRBV27 and TRBJ2-1, with 8 bases fitting TRBD2. The CDR3 has 14 residues. The V gene's germline CDR1 is MNHEY and CDR2 SMNVEV (reference sequence). Losses at the gene ends were 6 bases for V and 6 bases for J; bases not matched to a gene: 7. For the CDR3, the DNA is TGTGCCAGCAGATCAGCGGGAGTGGGCAATGAGCAGTTCTTC. The encoded protein is CASRSAGVGNEQFF.

This clone was seen once. The chain is built from TRBV28 and TRBJ2-7; 7 positions match TRBD2. This CDR3 comprises 16 residues. J was trimmed by 0 bases and V by 4 bases; bases with no gene match: 9. The germline CDR1 and CDR2 sequences are MDHEN and SYDVKM. The CDR3 bases are TGTGCCAGCAGTTGGGGGTGGGAGGGTCGCTCCTACGAGCAGTACTTC. Protein: CASSWGWEGRSYEQYF.

This chain uses TRBV7-9 with TRBJ2-4; 8 bases are a match to TRBD2. J gave up 1 base and V 6 bases, and 5 bases lay outside the gene matches. Germline V gene data show CDR1 as SEHNR and CDR2 as FQNEAQ (reference sequence). This CDR3 region has 15 residues. For the CDR3, the DNA is TGTGCCAGCAGTTCCGGGAGGGAGGCCAAAAACATTCAGTACTTC. It specifies CASSSGREAKNIQYF.

The rearrangement links TRBV2 to TRBJ2-3, with TRBD2 matching 13 bases. Germline assignment: CDR1 SNHLY and CDR2 FYNNEI. Trimming cost V 7 bases and J 2 bases; bases outside gene matches: 6. This CDR3 has 16 amino acids. The CDR3 nucleotides are TGTGCCAGCACCAAGGGGACTAGCGGGATCACAGATACGCAGTATTTT. It translates to CASTKGTSGITDTQYF.

J is TRBJ2-3 and V is TRBV7-3; D ambiguous. With 0 bases removed from V and 2 bases from J, the gap between germline ends came to 9 bases. Germline lookup yields CDR1 SGHTA and CDR2 FQGTGA. This CDR3 is built from 15 residues. Written as DNA, the CDR3 is TGTGCCAGCAGCTTAACTAGCCTTAACACAGATACGCAGTATTTT. Translated: CASSLTSLNTDTQYF.

CDR3 in DNA: TGTGCCAGCAGTTTAGGGGGCGGGAGCAATCAGCCCCAGCATTTT. This gives the protein CASSLGGGSNQPQHF. J is TRBJ1-5 and V is TRBV28, with D possibly TRBD1 on 6 matching bases. From germline, CDR1 is MDHEN and CDR2 SYDVKM. This CDR3 contains 15 residues. Deletions cut 2 bases from V and 1 base from J, with 9 bases between.

The chain combines TRBV3-1 (or the pseudogene TRBV3-2) with TRBJ2-7; 11 nucleotides align to TRBD2. The germline CDR1 and CDR2 sequences are LGHDT and YNNKEL (reference sequence). The CDR3 sequence is 15 residues long. V trimming: 4 bases; J trimming: 6 bases; junction bases outside the gene matches: 8. CDR3 region: CASSPPLAGAIEQYF. CDR3 coding DNA: TGTGCCAGCAGCCCACCACTAGCGGGAGCTATCGAGCAGTACTTC.

The J gene is TRBJ2-3, the V gene TRBV6-5; 7 positions match TRBD2. CDR3 size: 15 residues. Germline-derived CDR1 and CDR2 are MNHEY and SVGAGI. V trimming: 6 bases; J trimming: 5 bases; junction bases outside the gene matches: 11. In nucleotides, the CDR3 is TGTGCCAGCAGCAGGGACTACTCCAGAGAAGATACGCAGTATTTT. This codes for CASSRDYSREDTQYF.

The chain joins TRBV11-2 to TRBJ2-7; 9 bases align to TRBD1. The CDR3 length is 14 residues. V trimming: 5 bases; J trimming: 5 bases; junction bases outside the gene matches: 7. The V gene's germline CDR1 is SGHAT and CDR2 FQNNGV. The CDR3 sequence: CASSLRTGAHEQYF. The CDR3 DNA reads TGTGCCAGCAGCCTAAGGACAGGGGCCCACGAGCAGTACTTC.

This chain uses TRBV19 with TRBJ1-2; D possibly corresponds to TRBD1 (6 bases). This CDR3 spans 15 amino acids. Germline V gene lookup returns CDR1 LNHDA and CDR2 SQIVND (reference sequence). V was pared by 6 bases and J by 5 bases, with 19 bases between. The CDR3 region has the DNA TGTGCCAGTAGGTCAACAGGGTCCTTTGGGTATGGCTACACCTTC. Its protein is CASRSTGSFGYGYTF.

CDR3 region: CATSDSSGTEREKLFF. The CDR3 DNA follows: TGTGCCACCAGTGATTCCTCCGGGACAGAGAGGGAAAAACTGTTTTTT. The chain uses TRBV24-1 and TRBJ1-4; 7 nucleotides match TRBD1. The CDR3 totals 16 residues. V was clipped by 2 bases and J by 8 bases; unmatched bases: 10. Germline loops: CDR1 KGHDR, CDR2 SFDVKD.

This clone was recorded once. The DNA for the CDR3 is TGTGCCAGCAGCCGACTAGCGAGGGGTTCCTACAATGAGCAGTTCTTC. Protein product: CASSRLARGSYNEQFF. The chain couples TRBV6-2 or TRBV6-3 to TRBJ2-1; 8 nucleotides align to TRBD2. V gave up 6 bases and J gave up 1 base; unmatched junction bases: 8. Germline V lookup: CDR1 MNHEY, CDR2 SVGEGT. This CDR3 is 16 amino acids long.

This clone was recorded only once. Compared with germline, one end of the junction differs, possibly owing to a read error. The chain joins TRBV6-5 to TRBJ1-1; maybe TRBD1 (5 bases). The germline V gene encodes CDR1 MNHEY and CDR2 SVGAGI. The CDR3 covers 14 residues. The CDR3 nucleotides are TGTGCCAACAGTTACGGGGCGCCCGCGACACAAGCTTTCTTT. It specifies CANSYGAPATQAFF.

A few counts support this clone. The chain employs TRBV9 and TRBJ2-5, with a tentative D call TRBD2 (6 bases). CDR1 SGDLS and CDR2 YYNGEE come from the germline V gene. Deletions cut 0 bases from V and 1 base from J, with 10 bases between. The CDR3 covers 15 residues. The CDR3 sequence is CASSVDKEGQETQYF. CDR3 coding DNA: TGTGCCAGCAGCGTAGATAAGGAGGGCCAAGAGACCCAGTACTTC.

V gene TRBV12-3 or TRBV12-4 combines with J gene TRBJ2-5; possible D gene TRBD2, 5 bases. The CDR3 contains 13 residues. V gave up 5 bases and J gave up 6 bases, with 13 bases separating them. The DNA of the CDR3 is TGTGCCAGCAGTCCCGGGCCCGGGAAGACCCAGTACTTC. It yields the protein CASSPGPGKTQYF.

J is TRBJ2-2 and V is TRBV4-1, with 9 positions matching TRBD1. The germline V gene encodes CDR1 MGHRA and CDR2 YSYEKL. This CDR3 contains 19 residues. The V gene end was trimmed by 1 base and the J gene end by 1 base; junction bases not matched to a gene: 10. The CDR3 bases are TGCGCCAGCAGCCAAGGGACAGGGGAGTTTCGGGGGAACACCGGGGAGCTGTTTTTT. It codes for CASSQGTGEFRGNTGELFF.

The V call is TRBV14, the J call TRBJ2-1; TRBD2 might be the D (5 bases). The CDR3 is made up of 14 amino acids. Per the germline V gene, CDR1 is SGHDN and CDR2 is FVKESK. Trimming shortened V by 0 bases and J by 9 bases, and 12 bases separated the two germline ends. CDR3 bases: TGTGCCAGCAGCCAAGATTGGGGAGTAGGTGAGCAGTTCTTC. It encodes CASSQDWGVGEQFF.

This rearrangement joins TRBV5-6 to TRBJ2-7; D possibly corresponds to TRBD2 (6 bases). From germline, CDR1 is SGHDT and CDR2 YYEEEE. CDR3 length: 17 amino acids. V lost 4 bases and J 1 base, leaving 21 bases between the germline ends. CDR3 region: CASSLRGYSPRSYEQYF. The CDR3 coding sequence is TGTGCCAGCAGCCTGCGGGGTTACAGCCCCAGGTCCTACGAGCAGTACTTC. Looking up the rest from reference TRBV5-6 and TRBJ2-7 gives the full variable domain: DAGVTQSPTHLIKTRGQQVTLRCSPKSGHDTVSWYQQALGQGPQFIFQYYEEEERQRGNFPDRFSGHQFPNYSSELNVNALLLGDSALYLCASSLRGYSPRSYEQYFGPGTRLTVT.

This clone is labeled medium-sized. This rearrangement joins TRBV10-1 to TRBJ1-1, with TRBD1 matching 8 bases. The CDR3 sequence is 12 residues long. Germline V gene lookup returns CDR1 WNHNN and CDR2 SYGVQD (reference sequence). The V and J ends lost 3 bases and 10 bases, in that order; junction bases with no gene match: 4. The chain's CDR3 is CASSEGGTGAFF. CDR3 nucleotides: TGCGCCAGCAGTGAAGGTGGGACAGGAGCTTTCTTT.

The chain carries TRBV5-1 and TRBJ2-7; TRBD1 matches 7 bases. CDR3 length: 16 amino acids. Germline lookup yields CDR1 SGHRS and CDR2 YFSETQ. J lost 0 bases, V lost 5 bases, and 11 bases had no gene match. The CDR3: CASRPGTDPLSYEQYF. In nucleotides, the CDR3 is TGCGCCAGCAGACCCGGGACAGATCCCCTCTCCTACGAGCAGTACTTC.

The J gene is TRBJ1-2, the V gene TRBV7-9; no definite D call. This CDR3 is 13 amino acids long. Looked up from germline, CDR1 is SEHNR and CDR2 is FQNEAQ (reference sequence). The germline V and J ends were trimmed by 8 bases and 5 bases, with 15 bases remaining between them. The CDR3 DNA follows: TGTGCCAGCTCCGACTCAACGCTGTATGGCTACACCTTC. Translation gives CASSDSTLYGYTF.

The chain recombines TRBV6-5 with TRBJ2-5, with D tentatively TRBD2 (5 bases). The CDR3 contains 12 residues. Deletions cut 6 bases from V and 7 bases from J, with 12 bases between. The germline gives CDR1 MNHEY, CDR2 SVGAGI. CDR3 in DNA: TGTGCCAGCAGCCCACGCGGGCGGACCCAGTACTTC. This codes for CASSPRGRTQYF.

A remark on this clone: A read error may produce the germline difference seen at one junction end. The sample has other DNA sequences that encode this CDR3 too. This chain uses TRBV5-5 with TRBJ1-5; 9 nucleotides line up with TRBD1. CDR3 length: 16 amino acids. Per the germline V gene, CDR1 is SGHKS and CDR2 is YYEKEE (reference sequence). In DNA, the CDR3 is TGTGCCAGTAGCTTGGACAGGGGCTATAGCAATCAGCCCCAGCATTTT. This sequence encodes CASSLDRGYSNQPQHF.